This record looks at one T cell receptor (beta chain) sequence and its context. What it binds is unknown. Other DNA sequences from this sample encode an identical CDR3 as well. From germline, CDR1 is SGHTA and CDR2 FQGNSA. The CDR3 covers 14 residues. The V end lost 2 bases, the J end lost 7 bases, and 12 bases lay between the germline ends. The sample belongs to a study of cytomegalovirus exposure and HLA in healthy donors. General study findings and limits: A missense variant in DCLRE1C was later tied to TCR beta V- and J-gene trimming.

PCR used 60 Vbeta primers and 13 Jbeta primers. TCRdb keeps only in-frame clones here, not all; method: immunoSEQ multiplex PCR. The sample consists of about 140,000 clones, around 79% of them appearing once. This sequence originates from a man younger than 35 in good health and CMV-seronegative. V gene TRBV7-2 combines with J gene TRBJ1-5, with a tentative D call TRBD1 (5 bases). Sample: PBMCs. CDR3 nucleotide sequence: TGTGCCAGCAGCTTAAGGCAGGGTGGACAGCCCCAGCATTTT. It codes for CASSLRQGGQPQHF.